The 14 T cell receptor beta chains given below trace back to one sample, sequenced in a study of T cell responses to AZD1222 COVID-19 vaccine. The method was immunoSEQ multiplex PCR; TCRdb's version includes in-frame clones alone and lacks a portion of them. The sample has about 83,000 clones, approximately 92% seen once. The sample consisted of peripheral blood, taken on day 0 of AZD1222 vaccination. The receptors derive from an adult in good health.

The chain has TRBV28 and TRBJ2-5, with D possibly TRBD2 on 6 matching bases. Per germline, CDR1 MDHEN and CDR2 SYDVKM. The CDR3 has 16 amino acids. The V and J ends lost 4 bases and 1 base respectively, with 16 bases between them. The CDR3 region has the DNA TGTGCCAGCAGTTCTCGACTAGGACTCCGCCAAGAGACCCAGTACTTC. Its translation is CASSSRLGLRQETQYF.

The V gene is TRBV5-1, the J gene TRBJ1-1; D might be TRBD1 (5 bases). The V gene's germline CDR1 is SGHRS and CDR2 YFSETQ. The CDR3 sequence is 13 residues long. V lost 1 base, J lost 6 bases, and 10 bases lay in between. The CDR3 coding sequence is TGCGCCAGCAGCTTGAGTCGGGGCGCTGAAGCTTTCTTT. It yields the protein CASSLSRGAEAFF. Based on the CDR3 plus reference TRBV5-1 and TRBJ1-1, the full variable domain is KAGVTQTPRYLIKTRGQQVTLSCSPISGHRSVSWYQQTPGQGLQFLFEYFSETQRNKGNFPGRFSGRQFSNSRSEMNVSTLELGDSALYLCASSLSRGAEAFFGQGTRLTVV.

The gene calls are TRBV19 and TRBJ2-7, with no clear D. Trimming took off 3 bases at V and 3 bases at J, with 15 bases between the two ends. Germline-derived CDR1 and CDR2 are LNHDA and SQIVND (reference sequence). The CDR3 loop spans 15 amino acids. In nucleotides, the CDR3 is TGTGCCAGTAGTATCATAGTAGCACCGCTCTACGAGCAGTACTTC. It encodes CASSIIVAPLYEQYF.

This sequence joins TRBV15 and TRBJ2-5; 8 nucleotides align to TRBD2. V was pared by 8 bases and J by 5 bases, with 7 bases of the junction left unmatched. This CDR3 is 13 amino acids long. Germline lookup yields CDR1 LNHNV and CDR2 YYDKDF (reference sequence). The CDR3 bases are TGTGCCACCCGAAGCGGGAGCTTGGAGACCCAGTACTTC. Translated: CATRSGSLETQYF.

This chain links TRBV4-2 with TRBJ2-3; 8 bases are shared with TRBD2. The ends lost 0 bases at V and 4 bases at J; junction bases unmatched: 6. This CDR3 spans 16 amino acids. From germline, CDR1 is LGHNA and CDR2 YNFKEQ. CDR3 in amino acids: CASSQDKAGAADTQYF. CDR3 DNA sequence: TGTGCCAGCAGCCAAGATAAAGCGGGAGCCGCAGATACGCAGTATTTT.

V is TRBV13 and J is TRBJ2-1, with 7 bases aligning to TRBD2. Germline CDR1 and CDR2: PRHDT and FYEKMQ (reference sequence). V lost 5 bases to trimming and J lost 6 bases; unmatched junction nucleotides: 1. The CDR3 spans 12 residues. In DNA, the CDR3 is TGTGCCAGCAGCCCGGGGGGCAATGAGCAGTTCTTC. It yields the protein CASSPGGNEQFF.

J is TRBJ1-4 and V is TRBV5-6; D might be TRBD1 (5 bases). The length of the CDR3 is 18 residues. Germline V CDR1 and CDR2: SGHDT, YYEEEE. Trimming pared 4 bases from V and 1 base from J, leaving 20 bases between. This chain's CDR3 is CASSPRSAGRVTNEKLFF. The CDR3 DNA is TGTGCCAGCAGCCCGAGGAGTGCAGGGAGAGTAACTAATGAAAAACTGTTTTTT.

The chain couples TRBV6-4 to TRBJ2-2; TRBD1 agrees at 7 bases. Germline CDR1 is MRHNA and CDR2 is SNTAGT. Trimming cost V 2 bases and J 5 bases; bases outside gene matches: 5. The CDR3 totals 15 residues. The CDR3 is CASSDVAGGTGELFF. The CDR3, as DNA: TGTGCCAGCAGTGACGTAGCAGGGGGAACCGGGGAGCTGTTTTTT.

This clone showed up just once. The chain links TRBV2 to TRBJ2-1; D unresolved. Germline V gene sequence: CDR1 SNHLY, CDR2 FYNNEI. Deletions cut 1 base from V and 6 bases from J, with 7 bases between. This CDR3 spans 13 amino acids. As DNA, the CDR3 is TGTGCCAGCAGTGAAGGACCCGTCAATGAGCAGTTCTTC. Protein product: CASSEGPVNEQFF.

The gene calls are TRBV7-2 and TRBJ2-5, with D perhaps matching TRBD2 (6 bases). The V gene lost 5 bases and the J gene lost 2 bases, with 18 bases spanning the gap. In germline, CDR1 is SGHTA, CDR2 FQGNSA. This CDR3 region has 16 residues. CDR3 sequence (DNA): TGTGCCAGCAGCCTTTCCTACGGGGCGGGGCAAGAGACCCAGTACTTC. Amino acids: CASSLSYGAGQETQYF.

The rearrangement uses TRBV9 and TRBJ2-2; D is perhaps TRBD1 (5 bases). Germline V gene data show CDR1 as SGDLS and CDR2 as YYNGEE. Trimming removed 3 bases at V and 7 bases at J, with 16 bases between. The CDR3 is made up of 15 amino acids. The DNA for the CDR3 is TGTGCCAGCAGCGCTGGGGCTTCCGGGTTCGGGGAGCTGTTTTTT. Translated: CASSAGASGFGELFF. The entire variable domain, with the rest obtained from reference TRBV9 and TRBJ2-2, is as follows: DSGVTQTPKHLITATGQRVTLRCSPRSGDLSVYWYQQSLDQGLQFLIQYYNGEERAKGNILERFSAQQFPDLHSELNLSSLELGDSALYFCASSAGASGFGELFFGEGSRLTVL.

The V gene is TRBV5-1, the J gene TRBJ2-2; 9 nucleotides align to TRBD2. V lost 4 bases to trimming and J lost 6 bases; unmatched junction nucleotides: 7. The germline gives CDR1 SGHRS, CDR2 YFSETQ. The CDR3 spans 15 residues. DNA of the CDR3: TGCGCCAGCAGCCAGGGGACTAGCTACGCCGGGGAGCTGTTTTTT. Amino acids: CASSQGTSYAGELFF.

This chain links TRBV27 with TRBJ1-2; D may be TRBD1 (5 bases). V was shortened by 6 bases and J by 8 bases, with 16 bases between the two germline ends. Germline V gene lookup returns CDR1 MNHEY and CDR2 SMNVEV (reference sequence). The CDR3 runs to 13 residues. The CDR3 sequence: CASSYGAADGYTF. CDR3 coding DNA: TGTGCCAGCAGCTACGGGGCAGCGGACGGCTACACCTTC.

This chain joins TRBV11-2 and TRBJ1-2; unclear D gene. The CDR3 consists of 15 residues. Germline assignment: CDR1 SGHAT and CDR2 FQNNGV. The V end lost 0 bases, the J end lost 7 bases, and 15 bases lay between the germline ends. The CDR3 region has the DNA TGTGCCAGCAGCTTAGAAGTTGGGGTGTGGGGTGGCTACACCTTC. Translated, it gives CASSLEVGVWGGYTF. Variable domain in full (rest from reference TRBV11-2 and TRBJ1-2): EAGVAQSPRYKIIEKRQSVAFWCNPISGHATLYWYQQILGQGPKLLIQFQNNGVVDDSQLPKDRFSAERLKGVDSTLKIQPAKLEDSAVYLCASSLEVGVWGGYTFGSGTRLTVV.